These 2 T cell receptor beta chains were sequenced from one sample in a study of T cell changes during pregnancy in multiple sclerosis. Method: immunoSEQ multiplex PCR; TCRdb's copy keeps in-frame clones and lacks some. The table records about 55,000 clones, about 90% of them present only once. This material consisted of CD4+ T cells from peripheral blood mononuclear cells, taken in the first trimester of pregnancy. Source of these receptors: a female donor with multiple sclerosis, enrolled in a pregnancy study.

The J gene is TRBJ2-7, the V gene TRBV27; TRBD1 matches at 7 bases. Germline trimming cut 4 bases from V and 3 bases from J; bases unmatched to any gene: 6. The CDR3 covers 14 residues. Germline V gene data show CDR1 as MNHEY and CDR2 as SMNVEV (reference sequence). CDR3 sequence reads: CASSSIRDSYEQYF. In DNA, the CDR3 is TGTGCCAGCAGTTCAATCCGGGACAGCTACGAGCAGTACTTC.

The chain combines TRBV6-1 with TRBJ2-1; the D is unclear. This CDR3 has 13 residues. Germline V gives CDR1 MNHNS, CDR2 SASEGT. V dropped 1 base and J dropped 11 bases, with 12 bases sitting between them. CDR3 in amino acids: CASSEGGSTKQFF. The CDR3 bases are TGTGCCAGCAGTGAAGGCGGCTCCACTAAGCAGTTCTTC.